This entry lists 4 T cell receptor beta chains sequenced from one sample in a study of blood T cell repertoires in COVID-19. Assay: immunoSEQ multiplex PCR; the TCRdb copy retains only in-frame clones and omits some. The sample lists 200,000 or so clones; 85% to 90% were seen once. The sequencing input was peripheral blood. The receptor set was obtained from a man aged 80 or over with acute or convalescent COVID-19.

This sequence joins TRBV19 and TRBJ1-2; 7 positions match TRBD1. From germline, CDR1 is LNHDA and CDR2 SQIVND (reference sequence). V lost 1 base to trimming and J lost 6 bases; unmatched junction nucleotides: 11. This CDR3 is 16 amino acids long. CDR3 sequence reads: CASSIGPGQSYDGYTF. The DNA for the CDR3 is TGTGCCAGTAGTATAGGACCGGGACAGAGTTACGATGGCTACACCTTC.

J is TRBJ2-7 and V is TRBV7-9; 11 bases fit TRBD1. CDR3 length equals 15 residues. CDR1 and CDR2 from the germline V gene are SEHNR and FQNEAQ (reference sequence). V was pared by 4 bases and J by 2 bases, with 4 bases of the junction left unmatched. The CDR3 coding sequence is TGTGCCAGCAGCTCCCGGGACAGGGGGGCCTACGAGCAGTACTTC. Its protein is CASSSRDRGAYEQYF. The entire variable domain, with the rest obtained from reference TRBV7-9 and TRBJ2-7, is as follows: DTGVSQNPRHKITKRGQNVTFRCDPISEHNRLYWYRQTLGQGPEFLTYFQNEAQLEKSRLLSDRFSAERPKGSFSTLEIQRTEQGDSAMYLCASSSRDRGAYEQYFGPGTRLTVT.

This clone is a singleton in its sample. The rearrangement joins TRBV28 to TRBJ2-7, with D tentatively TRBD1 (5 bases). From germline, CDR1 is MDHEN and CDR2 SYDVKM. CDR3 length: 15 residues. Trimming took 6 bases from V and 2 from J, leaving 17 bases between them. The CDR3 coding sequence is TGTGCCAGCAGCACCCGACAGAGAACGACCTACGAGCAGTACTTC. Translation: CASSTRQRTTYEQYF.

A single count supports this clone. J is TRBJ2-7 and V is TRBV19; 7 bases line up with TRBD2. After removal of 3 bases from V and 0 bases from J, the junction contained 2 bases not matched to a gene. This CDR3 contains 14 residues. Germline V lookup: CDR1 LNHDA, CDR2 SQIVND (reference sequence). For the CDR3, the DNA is TGTGCCAGTAGTATTAGCGGGCCCTCCTACGAGCAGTACTTC. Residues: CASSISGPSYEQYF.